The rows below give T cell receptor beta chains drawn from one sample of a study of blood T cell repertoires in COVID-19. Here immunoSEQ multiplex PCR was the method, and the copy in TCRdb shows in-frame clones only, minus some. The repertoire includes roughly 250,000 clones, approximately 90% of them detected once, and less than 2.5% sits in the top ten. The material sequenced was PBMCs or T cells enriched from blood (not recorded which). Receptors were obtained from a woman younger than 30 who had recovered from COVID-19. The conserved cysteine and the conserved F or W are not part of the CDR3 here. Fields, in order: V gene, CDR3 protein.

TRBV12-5 ASGWDSNTEAF
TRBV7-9 ASSSGRGQPQH
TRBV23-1 ASSQSSGAGKFMNTEAF
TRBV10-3 AISESVGGNTEAF
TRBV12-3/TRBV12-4 ASSLDRVGGYT
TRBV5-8 ASSSRQGRPYEQY
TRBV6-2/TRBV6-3 ASSSGTAGEQY
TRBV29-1 SAAREGSNQPQH
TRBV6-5 ASSYLAGSFGNTIY
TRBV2 ASSSIAVQETQY
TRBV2 ASSRDRGVQPQH
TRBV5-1 ASSLTSIGVGSPLH
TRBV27 ASSETGTGNYGYT
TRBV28 ASSLFGGDTQY
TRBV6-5 ASSQQGTGNTIY
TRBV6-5 ASSLRTGGEAF
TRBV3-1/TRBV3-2 ASSQGMGASNQPQH
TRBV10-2 ASSDEVNTEAF
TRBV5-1 ASNLLGQGKTGELF
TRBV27 ASRTGNSYEQY
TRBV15 ATSRDPGRGNTIY
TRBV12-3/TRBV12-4 ASSPPGRGGYT
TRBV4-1 ASSQGQGRSNQPQH
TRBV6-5 ASTAGLSGNTIY
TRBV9 ASSVDSVNTEAF
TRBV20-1 SVDSSYGYT
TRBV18 ASSPRGSGGVNTQY
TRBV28 ASTSSGGALENQPQH
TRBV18 ASSPPDRVYGYT
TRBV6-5 ASKVSGGARETQY
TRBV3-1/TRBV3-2 ASSQERGWNTIY
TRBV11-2 ASSLQNSPLH
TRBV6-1 ASSENREYGYT
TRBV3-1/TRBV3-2 ASSQGWNRGHQPQH
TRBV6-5 ASSVWGQGHTEAF
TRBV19 ASTWQGAPEQF
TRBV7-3 ASSPRGRVDTEAF
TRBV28 ASTSSSRGDYGYT
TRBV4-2 ASSQRQGSYNSPLH
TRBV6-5 ASSYSSQDYYGYT
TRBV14 ASSRTSGVGNEQF
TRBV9 ASSVGQNGYEQY
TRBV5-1 ASSPSDRGNYGYT
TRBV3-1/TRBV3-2 ASSPPRAGGAPGEQF
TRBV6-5 ASSPTGEDSPLH
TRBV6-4 ANTPDRWNTEAF
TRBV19 ASSMGPGAGQPQH
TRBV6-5 ASTLTPGDNYGYT
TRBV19 ASSMAGSPLH
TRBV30 AWSLGQGSHTEAF
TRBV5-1 ASSSAGQGFEKLF